The source of this T cell receptor beta chain is a study of Graves' ophthalmopathy and Graves' hyperthyroidism. Study at large: Pretreatment peripheral blood was obtained at initial diagnosis.

This clonotype was seen at least ten times. V was cut by 7 bases and J by 1 base, with 10 bases left in between. The CDR3 covers 13 residues. The sequenced template was RNA, covering the TCR beta CDR3 region. An opening RT-PCR round employed HTBI primers and preceded a second-round multiplex PCR. In TCRdb, the multiplex PCR reads were re-called with MiXCR into one record per CDR3 protein. The sample lists about 220,000 distinct CDR3 sequences; about a fifth were seen once. The sequenced material came from peripheral blood. The origin of this receptor is a woman aged 50 to 60 with Graves' ophthalmopathy. The rearrangement uses TRBV12-3 or TRBV12-4 and TRBJ1-2; unclear D gene. This chain's CDR3 is CASKNRHNYGYTF. The DNA of the CDR3 is TGTGCCAGCAAGAACAGACATAACTATGGCTACACCTTC.